This section outlines one T cell receptor (beta chain) sequence together with its context. The authors divided CD4+ cells into CD45RA+ naive and CD45RA-negative memory subsets. These data belong to a study of shared clonotypes between healthy human individuals. TCRdb keeps only in-frame clones here, not all; method: immunoSEQ multiplex PCR. The sample shows approximately 1.5 million clones, 98% to 99% of them seen only once. This TCR came from a man between 25 and 39 years old in good health. Sequencing input: naive CD4+ T cells sorted from blood. Subset here: CD45RA+ positively selected.

The CDR3 sequence: CASSVTSGTFYNEQFF. The CDR3 region has the DNA TGTGCCAGCAGTGTTACTAGCGGTACCTTCTACAATGAGCAGTTCTTC. The V gene is TRBV7-2, the J gene TRBJ2-1; TRBD2 matches 8 bases. The CDR3 contains 16 residues. The V segment lost 6 bases and the J segment 3 bases; nucleotides outside the gene matches: 10. CDR1 is SGHTA, CDR2 FQGNSA, per germline.